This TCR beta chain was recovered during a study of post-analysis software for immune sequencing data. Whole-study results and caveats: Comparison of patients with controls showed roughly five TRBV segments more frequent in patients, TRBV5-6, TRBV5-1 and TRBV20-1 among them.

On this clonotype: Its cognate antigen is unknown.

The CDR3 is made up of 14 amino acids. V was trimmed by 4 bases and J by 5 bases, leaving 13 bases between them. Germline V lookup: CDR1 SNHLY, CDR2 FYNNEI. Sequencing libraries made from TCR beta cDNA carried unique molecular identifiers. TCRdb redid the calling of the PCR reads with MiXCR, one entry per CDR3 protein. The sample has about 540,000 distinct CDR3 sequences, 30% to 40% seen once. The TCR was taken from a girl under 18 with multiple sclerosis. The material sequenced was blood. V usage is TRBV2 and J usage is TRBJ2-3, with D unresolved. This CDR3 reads CASSGGLWGDTQYF. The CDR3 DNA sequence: TGTGCCAGCAGTGGGGGATTGTGGGGAGATACGCAGTATTTT.